These 16 T cell receptor beta chains share one sample of origin, sequenced in a study of blood T cell repertoires in COVID-19. Sequencing was performed with immunoSEQ multiplex PCR; in TCRdb, only in-frame clones are kept and a portion is missing. This sample has fewer than 250,000 clones, with around 84% found just once. Sequenced input: peripheral blood. The receptors come from a middle-aged man with acute or convalescent COVID-19.

V gene TRBV2 combines with J gene TRBJ2-4; possibly TRBD2 for D (6 bases). Germline assignment: CDR1 SNHLY and CDR2 FYNNEI. The ends were cut back, 6 bases at V and 3 bases at J, with 15 bases in the middle. CDR3 length: 15 amino acids. The CDR3 spells CASRTEVGLKNIQYF. The CDR3 coding sequence is TGTGCCAGCAGGACGGAAGTGGGACTCAAAAACATTCAGTACTTC.

The rearrangement links TRBV14 to TRBJ1-3; 8 bases line up with TRBD1. V lost 8 bases and J lost 2; bases outside the gene matches: 5. The CDR3 is 14 amino acids. Germline V gene lookup returns CDR1 SGHDN and CDR2 FVKESK. This CDR3 is CASQPTGAGNTIYF. The CDR3, as DNA: TGTGCCAGCCAACCGACAGGGGCTGGAAACACCATATATTTT.

This chain joins TRBV10-3 and TRBJ1-3; D call uncertain. V lost 0 bases, J lost 1 base, and 13 bases lay in between. The CDR3 extends over 17 amino acids. CDR1 is ENHRY and CDR2 is SYGVKD in the germline V gene. The CDR3 DNA sequence: TGTGCCATCAGTGAGTCAGGCAGAGGCTATTCTGGAAACACCATATATTTT. This codes for CAISESGRGYSGNTIYF.

CDR3 sequence: CASSSFSGGAGEQFF. In nucleotides, the CDR3 is TGTGCCAGCAGTTCCTTTAGCGGGGGGGCCGGTGAGCAGTTCTTC. The chain couples TRBV6-6 to TRBJ2-1, with 11 bases aligning to TRBD2. With V trimmed by 4 bases and J by 9 bases, 8 bases remained unmatched. Germline CDR1 MNHNY, CDR2 SVGAGI (reference sequence). The length of the CDR3 is 15 residues.

The chain is built from TRBV7-2 and TRBJ1-5, with D unresolved. Trimming took off 1 base at V and 1 base at J, with 11 bases between the two ends. The CDR3 sequence is 16 residues long. CDR1 is SGHTA, CDR2 FQGNSA, per germline. Written as DNA, the CDR3 is TGTGCCAGCAGCTTAGTGGCAGCGGGCAGCAATCAGCCCCAGCATTTT. Protein product: CASSLVAAGSNQPQHF. The complete variable domain, with remaining parts taken from reference TRBV7-2 and TRBJ1-5, reads GAGVSQSPSNKVTEKGKDVELRCDPISGHTALYWYRQSLGQGLEFLIYFQGNSAPDKSGLPSDRFSAERTGGSVSTLTIQRTQQEDSAVYLCASSLVAAGSNQPQHFGDGTRLSIL.

The chain joins TRBV7-3 to TRBJ2-2; TRBD1 is a possible D gene (6 bases). Germline-derived CDR1 and CDR2 are SGHTA and FQGTGA. Between the trimmed V and J ends, which lost 5 bases and 0 bases, there was a span of 13 bases. This CDR3 has 16 residues. CDR3 loop: CASSEQGKANTGELFF. DNA of the CDR3: TGTGCCAGCAGCGAACAGGGCAAGGCGAACACCGGGGAGCTGTTTTTT.

V usage is TRBV5-6 and J usage is TRBJ1-6; D gene ambiguous. Trimming left V 4 bases short and J 9 bases short, with 20 bases between. Germline lookup yields CDR1 SGHDT and CDR2 YYEEEE. This CDR3 has 16 residues. The CDR3 DNA is TGTGCCAGCAGCCAAGCAACGCCGGGAGCGACTTCACCCCTCCACTTT. Protein product: CASSQATPGATSPLHF.

This clone has a single count. The V gene is TRBV9, the J gene TRBJ1-1; D unresolved. The CDR3 extends over 13 amino acids. From germline, CDR1 is SGDLS and CDR2 YYNGEE. The V end was cut by 0 bases, the J end by 1 base, with 4 bases between. CDR3 bases: TGTGCCAGCAGCGTAGTACAGAACACTGAAGCTTTCTTT. Its protein product is CASSVVQNTEAFF. The entire variable domain, with the rest obtained from reference TRBV9 and TRBJ1-1, is as follows: DSGVTQTPKHLITATGQRVTLRCSPRSGDLSVYWYQQSLDQGLQFLIQYYNGEERAKGNILERFSAQQFPDLHSELNLSSLELGDSALYFCASSVVQNTEAFFGQGTRLTVV.

The J gene is TRBJ1-2, the V gene TRBV6-1; no reliable D call. The V end lost 2 bases, the J end lost 6 bases, and 16 bases lay between the germline ends. Germline loops: CDR1 MNHNS, CDR2 SASEGT. The CDR3 runs to 15 residues. CDR3 DNA: TGTGCCAGCAGTGAAATGGGAGTCCCGGGTGATGGCTACACCTTC. Amino acid sequence: CASSEMGVPGDGYTF.

The genes are TRBV5-5 and TRBJ2-7; 10 nucleotides align to TRBD1. V shed 0 bases and J 3 bases; nucleotides not matched to a gene: 9. Germline lookup yields CDR1 SGHKS and CDR2 YYEKEE (reference sequence). This CDR3 spans 17 amino acids. CDR3 in amino acids: CASSLGFSWDRGYEQYF. DNA for the CDR3: TGTGCCAGCAGCTTGGGGTTCTCGTGGGACAGGGGCTACGAGCAGTACTTC.

V usage is TRBV13 and J usage is TRBJ2-6; 8 bases fit TRBD2. Per germline, CDR1 PRHDT and CDR2 FYEKMQ (reference sequence). The V gene end was trimmed by 5 bases and the J gene end by 2 bases; junction bases not matched to a gene: 8. The CDR3 covers 17 residues. The CDR3 loop is CASSRGGKEAGANVLTF. CDR3 nucleotide sequence: TGTGCCAGCAGCCGGGGGGGGAAAGAGGCTGGGGCCAACGTCCTGACTTTC.

The chain uses TRBV7-2 and TRBJ1-2; D is uncertain. Trimming took off 1 base at V and 3 bases at J, with 9 bases between the two ends. Germline assignment: CDR1 SGHTA and CDR2 FQGNSA. CDR3 size: 14 residues. In nucleotides, the CDR3 is TGTGCCAGCAGCTTAGGTCCAAACTACTATGGCTACACCTTC. Its protein is CASSLGPNYYGYTF.

The genes are TRBV2 and TRBJ2-7; 10 bases fit TRBD2. The germline CDR1 and CDR2 sequences are SNHLY and FYNNEI. This CDR3 is built from 13 residues. The V and J ends lost 8 bases and 4 bases, in that order; junction bases with no gene match: 5. The CDR3 spells CASSASGGYEQYF. As DNA, the CDR3 is TGTGCCAGCTCCGCTAGCGGGGGATACGAGCAGTACTTC. The full variable domain, completed using reference TRBV2 and TRBJ2-7, is EPEVTQTPSHQVTQMGQEVILRCVPISNHLYFYWYRQILGQKVEFLVSFYNNEISEKSEIFDDQFSVERPDGSNFTLKIRSTKLEDSAMYFCASSASGGYEQYFGPGTRLTVT.

The chain links TRBV3-1 (or the pseudogene TRBV3-2) to TRBJ1-6; D perhaps matches TRBD1 (5 bases). The CDR3 has 12 amino acids. The V end was cut by 5 bases, the J end by 10 bases, with 9 bases between. The germline V gene has CDR1 LGHDT and CDR2 YNNKEL (reference sequence). This CDR3 is CASSGDWSPLHF. The CDR3 DNA follows: TGTGCCAGCAGCGGGGACTGGTCACCCCTCCACTTT.

This sequence joins TRBV2 and TRBJ1-2, with 9 nucleotides matching TRBD1. CDR3 size: 14 residues. After removal of 3 bases from V and 7 bases from J, the junction contained 6 bases not matched to a gene. Germline loops: CDR1 SNHLY, CDR2 FYNNEI. The CDR3 DNA is TGTGCCAGCAGTGAGTGGGGACAGGGCCCTGGCTACACCTTC. Its translation: CASSEWGQGPGYTF. Drawing the rest from reference TRBV2 and TRBJ1-2, the complete variable domain is EPEVTQTPSHQVTQMGQEVILRCVPISNHLYFYWYRQILGQKVEFLVSFYNNEISEKSEIFDDQFSVERPDGSNFTLKIRSTKLEDSAMYFCASSEWGQGPGYTFGSGTRLTVV.

As DNA, the CDR3 is TGTGCCAGCTCGCCTACGACAGGTACCTACGAGCAGTACTTC. Translating gives CASSPTTGTYEQYF. The gene calls are TRBV18 and TRBJ2-7, with a tentative D call TRBD1 (6 bases). V was pared by 6 bases and J by 2 bases, with 14 bases between. Germline V lookup: CDR1 KGHSH, CDR2 LQKENI. The CDR3 covers 14 residues.